The sequence of this T cell receptor beta chain was determined in a study of blood T cell repertoires in COVID-19. For the study at large: Sources were T cells, B-cell-depleted T cells, or PBMCs; the material itself was cDNA or gDNA.

Data came from immunoSEQ multiplex PCR; TCRdb stores just in-frame clones and leaves some out. The sample has under 150,000 clones; roughly 79% are singletons. This clone was counted a few times. The CDR3 totals 15 residues. V was clipped by 1 base and J by 2 bases, with 10 bases between them. CDR1 SGHDN and CDR2 FVKESK come from the germline V gene. Sequencing was carried out using peripheral blood. J is TRBJ2-3 and V is TRBV14, with D perhaps matching TRBD2 (5 bases). The sequence was collected from a woman aged 60-75 years with active or convalescent COVID-19. CDR3 DNA: TGTGCCAGCAGCCAAGGACTAATCCCCACAGATACGCAGTATTTT. Translating it yields CASSQGLIPTDTQYF. Together with reference TRBV14 and TRBJ2-3, the CDR3 gives the full variable domain: EAGVTQFPSHSVIEKGQTVTLRCDPISGHDNLYWYRRVMGKEIKFLLHFVKESKQDESGMPNNRFLAERTGGTYSTLKVQPAELEDSGVYFCASSQGLIPTDTQYFGPGTRLTVL.